The 27 T cell receptor beta chains below come from one sample, sequenced in a study of chemoradiotherapy in HPV16-positive cancers. Here immunoSEQ multiplex PCR was the method, and the copy in TCRdb shows in-frame clones only, minus some. This sample carries around 4,600 clones, around three quarters of them seen once, and the ten largest clones take under 20%. Specimen: tumor tissue, collected from a patient who underwent chemoradiotherapy. All receptors come from a human donor with HPV-associated anogenital cancer.

The chain employs TRBV2 and TRBJ2-7; 8 nucleotides match TRBD2. Germline V gives CDR1 SNHLY, CDR2 FYNNEI. Trimming removed 5 bases from V and 6 bases from J; junction bases left unmatched: 12. The CDR3 length is 15 residues. DNA of the CDR3: TGTGCCAGCAGTCTGTCCAAGGGACTAGGGCGCGAGCAGTACTTC. Protein: CASSLSKGLGREQYF.

This rearrangement joins TRBV6-1 to TRBJ2-7; D is undetermined. CDR1 MNHNS and CDR2 SASEGT come from the germline V gene. V was trimmed by 6 bases and J by 3 bases, leaving 9 bases between them. This CDR3 contains 12 residues. The CDR3 coding sequence is TGTGCCAGCAGCGAGACCCGCTACGAGCAGTACTTC. Translated: CASSETRYEQYF.

This clone was seen a few times. The CDR3 spells CASSPKTGNTGELFF. DNA for the CDR3: TGTGCCAGCAGCCCCAAGACGGGAAACACCGGGGAGCTGTTTTTT. This rearrangement joins TRBV9 to TRBJ2-2; tentatively, D is TRBD2 (5 bases). The V end was cut by 4 bases, the J end by 2 bases, with 12 bases between. The germline V gene encodes CDR1 SGDLS and CDR2 YYNGEE. The length of the CDR3 is 15 residues.

V usage is TRBV2 and J usage is TRBJ1-2, with a weak D call TRBD1 (5 bases). The CDR3 is made up of 16 amino acids. CDR1 is SNHLY and CDR2 is FYNNEI in the germline V gene. Trimming removed 6 bases from V and 4 bases from J, with 21 bases in between. The CDR3 is CASSLNLRDRGYGYTF. The CDR3 DNA sequence: TGTGCCAGCAGCCTAAATTTACGAGACAGAGGCTATGGCTACACCTTC.

This clone has a handful of counts. V and J are TRBV5-4 and TRBJ2-7; D is possibly TRBD1 or TRBD2 (6 bases each). The germline gives CDR1 SGHNT, CDR2 YYREEE (reference sequence). With 1 base removed from V and 2 bases from J, the gap between germline ends came to 10 bases. CDR3 size: 14 residues. The CDR3 protein is CASSLRGATYEQYF. CDR3 bases: TGTGCCAGCAGCTTGAGGGGGGCTACCTACGAGCAGTACTTC.

The chain recombines TRBV7-9 with TRBJ1-6; D gene uncertain. Germline values: CDR1 SEHNR, CDR2 FQNEAQ (reference sequence). V lost 5 bases, J lost 5 bases, and 4 bases lay in between. The CDR3 runs to 12 residues. The DNA for the CDR3 is TGTGCCAGCAGCCTGGATAATTCACCCCTCCACTTT. Its protein product is CASSLDNSPLHF.

This clone has a handful of counts. This chain joins TRBV2 and TRBJ1-2; D perhaps matches TRBD1 (6 bases). V lost 3 bases to trimming and J lost 8 bases, with 16 bases between them. The CDR3 extends over 14 amino acids. Per germline, CDR1 SNHLY and CDR2 FYNNEI. CDR3 in DNA: TGTGCCAGCAGTGACGGGGTTGGACAGCGGGGCTACACCTTC. It codes for CASSDGVGQRGYTF.

The rearrangement links TRBV7-3 to TRBJ2-2, with TRBD2 matching over 8 bases. CDR1 is SGHTA, CDR2 FQGTGA, per germline. The CDR3 has 15 residues. The ends lost 4 bases at V and 1 base at J; junction bases unmatched: 2. The CDR3 sequence is CASSSLAGNTGELFF. CDR3 DNA sequence: TGTGCCAGCAGCTCCCTAGCGGGGAACACCGGGGAGCTGTTTTTT.

This clone was counted a few times. The chain has TRBV27 and TRBJ2-7; a weak D match, TRBD1 (6 bases). The V and J ends lost 6 bases and 0 bases respectively, with 15 bases between them. Germline-derived CDR1 and CDR2 are MNHEY and SMNVEV (reference sequence). This CDR3 spans 15 amino acids. CDR3 sequence reads: CASSRVGATSYEQYF. The CDR3 DNA sequence: TGTGCCAGCAGCCGCGTGGGGGCCACCTCCTACGAGCAGTACTTC.

The chain is built from TRBV19 and TRBJ2-2; a possible D gene is TRBD2 (5 bases). Looked up from germline, CDR1 is LNHDA and CDR2 is SQIVND (reference sequence). This CDR3 is built from 12 residues. V was clipped by 10 bases and J by 5 bases, with 11 bases between them. The CDR3 sequence: CATRTGTGELFF. CDR3 nucleotides: TGTGCCACCAGGACTGGGACCGGGGAGCTGTTTTTT.

This clone was seen a few times. The chain joins TRBV6-6 to TRBJ2-1; D uncertain. Germline CDR1 is MNHNY and CDR2 is SVGAGI (reference sequence). Trimming removed 0 bases from V and 6 bases from J, with 12 bases in between. The CDR3 totals 15 residues. This CDR3 reads CASSYSEAKGNEQFF. The DNA of the CDR3 is TGTGCCAGCAGTTACTCGGAAGCCAAGGGCAATGAGCAGTTCTTC.

The genes are TRBV18 and TRBJ2-1; 13 nucleotides line up with TRBD2. The CDR3 extends over 14 amino acids. J was trimmed by 8 bases and V by 5 bases; bases with no gene match: 3. Germline CDR1 reads KGHSH; CDR2 reads LQKENI. CDR3 coding DNA: TGTGCCAGCTCATGGACTAGCGGGAGCTATGAGCAGTTCTTC. The encoded protein is CASSWTSGSYEQFF. Drawing the rest from reference TRBV18 and TRBJ2-1, the complete variable domain is NAGVMQNPRHLVRRRGQEARLRCSPMKGHSHVYWYRQLPEEGLKFMVYLQKENIIDESGMPKERFSAEFPKEGPSILRIQQVVRGDSAAYFCASSWTSGSYEQFFGPGTRLTVL.

J is TRBJ1-2 and V is TRBV29-1; D not certain. V gave up 5 bases and J gave up 6 bases, with 10 bases separating them. The CDR3 extends over 11 amino acids. Looked up from germline, CDR1 is SQVTM and CDR2 is ANQGSEA. As DNA, the CDR3 is TGCAGCGTTAGACGGTCGGATGGCTACACCTTC. This translates into CSVRRSDGYTF.

V usage is TRBV11-3 and J usage is TRBJ1-2; 8 nucleotides agree with TRBD1. Per germline, CDR1 SGHNT and CDR2 YENEEA. The junction had 8 bases not matched to a gene; V was cut back by 4 bases and J by 13 bases. The CDR3 extends over 12 amino acids. In nucleotides, the CDR3 is TGTGCCAGCAGCTCAGGGACAGGCCCCGCCACCTTC. Its translation is CASSSGTGPATF.

In its sample, this clone was seen once. The CDR3 DNA reads TGTGCCAGCAGCTTAAATGCGAACACTGAAGCTTTCTTT. It is translated as CASSLNANTEAFF. This rearrangement joins TRBV7-9 to TRBJ1-1, with unresolved D. The CDR3 covers 13 residues. Germline V CDR1 and CDR2: SEHNR, FQNEAQ (reference sequence). Trimming removed 2 bases from V and 1 base from J, with 5 bases in between.

This clone turned up a few times. The junction departs from germline at one end; a sequencing error may be responsible. V usage is TRBV11-2 and J usage is TRBJ1-1; D may be TRBD1 (5 bases). The CDR3 covers 10 residues. In germline, CDR1 is SGHAT, CDR2 FQNNGV. DNA of the CDR3: TGTGCCAGCAGCATAGACAGTGTGATCTTT. It translates to CASSIDSVIF. The full variable domain, rest sourced from reference TRBV11-2 and TRBJ1-1, is EAGVAQSPRYKIIEKRQSVAFWCNPISGHATLYWYQQILGQGPKLLIQFQNNGVVDDSQLPKDRFSAERLKGVDSTLKIQPAKLEDSAVYLCASSIDSVIFGQGTRLTVV.

V gene TRBV6-5 combines with J gene TRBJ1-6; 10 bases are a match to TRBD1. Per the germline V gene, CDR1 is MNHEY and CDR2 is SVGAGI. After removal of 6 bases from V and 9 bases from J, the junction contained 5 bases not matched to a gene. This CDR3 has 14 residues. This CDR3 is CASSRDRGISPLHF. The CDR3 coding sequence is TGTGCCAGCAGCCGGGACAGGGGAATTTCACCCCTCCACTTT.

This clone rates as medium-sized. The V call is TRBV11-3, the J call TRBJ2-5, with 14 bases that match TRBD2. CDR3 length equals 17 residues. Germline assignment: CDR1 SGHNT and CDR2 YENEEA. The trim removed 3 bases at V and 4 bases at J, leaving 7 bases unmatched. CDR3 residues: CASSLGGLAGAGETQYF. CDR3 nucleotide sequence: TGTGCCAGCAGCTTGGGGGGACTAGCGGGAGCAGGAGAGACCCAGTACTTC.

There are a few counts of this clone. The rearrangement links TRBV7-3 to TRBJ1-1, with a possible D match to TRBD1 (5 bases). The germline CDR1 and CDR2 sequences are SGHTA and FQGTGA. V was cut by 4 bases and J by 1 base, with 7 bases left in between. CDR3 length: 13 amino acids. The chain's CDR3 is CASSSGQNTEAFF. The CDR3 coding sequence is TGTGCCAGCAGCTCCGGACAGAACACTGAAGCTTTCTTT.

Points on this clone: One end of the junction fails to match germline, which may point to a read error. CDR3 sequence: CAWERGTGGNLPLHF. The CDR3 DNA sequence: TGTGCCTGGGAACGGGGGACAGGGGGGAATTTACCCCTCCACTTT. The chain links TRBV30 to TRBJ1-6; 11 bases are shared with TRBD1. CDR3 length: 15 residues. Germline assignment: CDR1 GTSNPN and CDR2 SVGIG (reference sequence).

This clone occurred a few times. V gene TRBV6-4 combines with J gene TRBJ2-7, with TRBD1 matching 7 bases. The V segment lost 4 bases and the J segment 2 bases; nucleotides outside the gene matches: 17. The CDR3 covers 18 residues. CDR1 is MRHNA, CDR2 SNTAGT, per germline. As DNA, the CDR3 is TGTGCCAGCAGTGCAACCCGGGACAGCTCTCTCCTCCCCTACGAGCAGTACTTC. As protein: CASSATRDSSLLPYEQYF.

This chain joins TRBV30 and TRBJ2-1, with 13 bases fitting TRBD2. Germline values: CDR1 GTSNPN, CDR2 SVGIG (reference sequence). The V gene end was trimmed by 4 bases and the J gene end by 10 bases; junction bases not matched to a gene: 13. CDR3 length equals 16 residues. CDR3 loop: CAWTMGLAGHLGEQFF. The CDR3 DNA is TGTGCCTGGACGATGGGACTAGCGGGACACCTAGGGGAGCAGTTCTTC.

CDR3 residues: CASSSIAGGPDEQYF. The CDR3 coding sequence is TGTGCCAGCAGTTCCATAGCGGGAGGGCCCGACGAGCAGTACTTC. The chain is built from TRBV6-5 and TRBJ2-7; 11 nucleotides match TRBD2. This CDR3 comprises 15 residues. Germline values: CDR1 MNHEY, CDR2 SVGAGI. V shed 4 bases and J 5 bases; nucleotides not matched to a gene: 7.

The chain employs TRBV2 and TRBJ2-7; either TRBD1 or TRBD2 may supply D (6 bases each). Germline loops: CDR1 SNHLY, CDR2 FYNNEI. CDR3 length: 18 amino acids. Trimming cost V 5 bases and J 3 bases, with 26 bases left between them. CDR3 sequence reads: CASSLTGAGDVQVYEQYF. CDR3 coding DNA: TGTGCCAGCAGTCTAACGGGGGCAGGGGACGTTCAAGTCTACGAGCAGTACTTC. Combining the CDR3 with reference TRBV2 and TRBJ2-7 gives the whole variable domain EPEVTQTPSHQVTQMGQEVILRCVPISNHLYFYWYRQILGQKVEFLVSFYNNEISEKSEIFDDQFSVERPDGSNFTLKIRSTKLEDSAMYFCASSLTGAGDVQVYEQYFGPGTRLTVT.

The rearrangement uses TRBV2 and TRBJ1-4; D might be TRBD1 (6 bases). V gave up 7 bases and J gave up 2 bases, with 14 bases separating them. The CDR3 covers 15 residues. CDR1 is SNHLY and CDR2 is FYNNEI in the germline V gene. The CDR3: CASTTRGATNEKLFF. The DNA of the CDR3 is TGTGCCAGCACTACTAGGGGGGCGACTAATGAAAAACTGTTTTTT.

The gene calls are TRBV4-2 and TRBJ2-3; 9 bases agree with TRBD1. The V gene's germline CDR1 is LGHNA and CDR2 YNFKEQ. V shed 0 bases and J 0 bases; nucleotides not matched to a gene: 7. This CDR3 comprises 18 residues. The DNA for the CDR3 is TGTGCCAGCAGCCAAGATCTTGGACAGGGGACCAGCACAGATACGCAGTATTTT. Residues: CASSQDLGQGTSTDTQYF.

The chain combines TRBV7-6 with TRBJ2-5; 9 bases are a match to TRBD1. Germline loops: CDR1 SGHVS, CDR2 FNYEAQ. The CDR3 is made up of 16 amino acids. Trimming removed 0 bases from V and 5 bases from J; junction bases left unmatched: 7. CDR3 residues: CASSLAAAGTGETQYF. CDR3 coding DNA: TGTGCCAGCAGCTTAGCGGCGGCAGGGACAGGGGAGACCCAGTACTTC.